The sequence of this T cell receptor (beta chain) was determined in a study of T cell responses to AZD1222 COVID-19 vaccine (dated by TCRdb to the early 2020s). General notes on the study: AZD1222 recipients whose second dose came at about 4 weeks and those whose second dose came at about 12 weeks were combined into one group, since spike-specific TCR depth and breadth did not differ between the two schedules. Trial participants were enrolled by age into 18-55, 56-69 and 70-plus year subgroups, with around 150, 28 and 57 TCR-sequenced participants respectively. TCR sequencing covered some 250 trial participants: 200 to 210 given two doses of AZD1222 and approximately 26 given two doses of MenACWY control vaccine. What the research found in general, with its limitations: The 56-69-year group was small, and its depth increase did not reach significance, likely because of low power. After two AZD1222 doses, both the breadth and the depth of spike-specific TCRs were significantly higher than at day 0 and than in MenACWY recipients. The whole spike protein was spanned by vaccine-associated CD4 TCRs, and dominant responses were seen in regions 160-218 and 743-854. Most participants were white British and females outnumbered males, and the authors suggested that clonal diversity may have been underestimated. Conclusions about previously exposed vaccinees are limited because only a handful of AZD1222 recipients were SARS-CoV-2 seropositive at baseline. Epitopes outside the regions mutated in the B.1.351 and B.1.1.7 variants were reportedly recognized by nearly half of the unique spike-specific TCRs. Because no samples from the day 14 peak response were available, repertoires could be characterized only after the peak T cell response.

The CDR3 contains 13 residues, cysteine and phenylalanine counted. Only CDR3 DNA is held: 39 bases, read in frame from base 1. The time point label of this sample denotes: baseline before first vaccination. The vaccinee samples were drawn from two UK trials, COV001 and COV002, one of which was a single-blind randomized controlled phase 2/3 trial testing AZD1222 (ChAdOx1 nCoV-19) in healthy adults. Trial participant PBMC samples were collected at day 0 and day 28 after the second dose for TCRbeta chain sequencing. The CDR3 regions of human TCRbeta chains were analyzed by immunosequencing. In the original analysis: TCRs in the repertoires were compared against a reference library of SARS-CoV-2-specific TCRs that had been generated with the MIRA antigen-specificity platform. Breadth was defined as the fraction of unique TCRs that were SARS-CoV-2-associated. Depth was defined as the fraction of total T cells that were SARS-CoV-2-associated. Using the MIRA data, each spike-specific TCR was assigned both to the spike region to which the TCR was reactive and to a CD4 or CD8 class. Log10-transformed breadth and depth values were compared by one-way ANOVA with Sidak's multiple comparisons tests. The clones in this table, taken by TCRdb from immuneACCESS, are in-frame only. Not every clone is retained; where verified, under half of the shortfall comes from an unresolved V gene, and the cause of the rest is unknown. The DNA was the basis for D and trimming; V, J and clone size are from that table. This sample gives under 200,000 clones in total; around 93% of them show up just once. Roughly a tenth of the sample rests with the top ten.

Points on this clone: There is no known antigen for this receptor. Nothing much larger sits one base from this clone, and base qualities are not available.

The sequence is built from TRBV21-1 and TRBJ2-7; TRBD2, the table's D call, lacks a check against the DNA. TRBV21-1 is given as a pseudogene. This specimen was peripheral blood, taken on day 0 of AZD1222 vaccination. This sequence originates from an adult in good health. For the CDR3, the sequence is CASITLWGDGEYF. The DNA sequence is TGTGCCAGCATCACCCTTTGGGGGGATGGAGAGTACTTC.